There are many counts of the clone carrying this TCR beta chain. The sample belongs to a study of T cells after yellow fever vaccination. TCRdb reanalysed the 5' RACE reads using MiXCR and keeps one entry per CDR3 protein. The sample has around 360,000 distinct CDR3 sequences, 11% seen once; the top ten hold roughly 18%. The sample here was PBMCs, taken on the day of the first yellow fever vaccination. The source of this sequence is a man younger than 35 who received the YFV17D yellow fever vaccine.

CDR3 in amino acids: CASSQQGGGEKLFF. Written as DNA, the CDR3 is TGTGCCAGCAGCCAACAAGGTGGGGGGGAAAAACTGTTTTTT. This chain connects TRBV9 to TRBJ1-4; D possibly corresponds to TRBD1 (5 bases). Germline V gene data show CDR1 as SGDLS and CDR2 as YYNGEE. V was pared by 4 bases and J by 8 bases, with 15 bases between. This CDR3 is 14 amino acids long.